This section outlines one T cell receptor beta chain sequence together with its context. In the authors' workflow: Amplification of reference gene primers was used by the study to estimate nucleated cell counts. The data were produced by immunoSEQ multiplex PCR, yet TCRdb's version contains in-frame clones alone and is incomplete. Clone size and the V and J calls come from that table; the DNA yielded D and trimming. The table shows roughly 100,000 clones, with about 75% occurring only once. The data derive from a study of blood T cell repertoires in COVID-19. For the study at large: There were acute and convalescent COVID-19 samples, and they came from the United States, Italy and Spain. Sources were T cells, B-cell-depleted T cells, or PBMCs; the material itself was cDNA or gDNA.

The CDR3 consists of 16 residues. Germline CDR1 and CDR2: LGHNA and YSLEER. Trimming took off 0 bases at V and 12 bases at J, with 24 bases between the two ends. The sequenced sample was peripheral blood. This clonotype was sampled from a man older than 75 with acute or convalescent COVID-19. The chain carries TRBV4-3 and TRBJ2-7; maybe TRBD1 (6 bases). The CDR3 bases are TGCGCCAGCAGCCAAGATAGGACTCTTGGGGACACCCATCGGTACTTC. Protein sequence: CASSQDRTLGDTHRYF.